This T cell receptor beta chain was observed in a study of T cells in narcolepsy. Only in-frame clones appear in the TCRdb table, and some are missing; sequencing was by immunoSEQ multiplex PCR. Of tens of thousands of clones in the sample, under 90% are singletons; the top ten hold roughly 1.3%. Looked up from germline, CDR1 is SGHRS and CDR2 is YFSETQ. J was trimmed by 8 bases and V by 3 bases; bases with no gene match: 13. The CDR3 has 17 amino acids. Of note for this clone: The target antigen is unknown.

Broader study findings: No autoreactive T cell clone sequences appeared in some memory CD4+ repertoires.

This sequence joins TRBV5-1 and TRBJ1-6; 8 bases align to TRBD1. This clonotype was sampled from a human donor with narcolepsy. The sample comprised CD45RA- memory CD4+ T cells from PBMCs. The CDR3 coding sequence is TGCGCCAGCAGCTCGCGGACAGGGTCCCTAGGGGATTCACCCCTCCACTTT. It encodes CASSSRTGSLGDSPLHF.